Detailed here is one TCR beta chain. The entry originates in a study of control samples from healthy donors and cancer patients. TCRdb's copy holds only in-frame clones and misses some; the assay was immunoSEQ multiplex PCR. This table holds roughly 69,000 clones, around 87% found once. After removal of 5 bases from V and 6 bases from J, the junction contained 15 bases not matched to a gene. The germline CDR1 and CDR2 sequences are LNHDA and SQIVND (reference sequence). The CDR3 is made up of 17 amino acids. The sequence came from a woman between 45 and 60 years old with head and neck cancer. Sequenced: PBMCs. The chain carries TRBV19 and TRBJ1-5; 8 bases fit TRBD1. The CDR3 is CASSLYNRDRSFQPQHF. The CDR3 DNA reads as TGTGCCAGTAGTCTTTATAACCGGGACAGGTCTTTTCAGCCCCAGCATTTT.